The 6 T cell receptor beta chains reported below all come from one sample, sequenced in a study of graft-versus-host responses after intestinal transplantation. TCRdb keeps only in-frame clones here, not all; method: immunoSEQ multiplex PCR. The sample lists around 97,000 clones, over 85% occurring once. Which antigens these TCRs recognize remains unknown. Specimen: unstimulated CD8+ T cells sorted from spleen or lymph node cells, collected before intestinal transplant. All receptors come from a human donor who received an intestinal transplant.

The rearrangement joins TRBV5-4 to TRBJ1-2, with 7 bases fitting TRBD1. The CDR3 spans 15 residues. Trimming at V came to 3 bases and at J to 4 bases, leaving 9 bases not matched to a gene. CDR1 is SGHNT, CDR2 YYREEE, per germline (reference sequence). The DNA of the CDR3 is TGTGCCAGCAGCTACCGACAGGGACTGGGCTATGGCTACACCTTC. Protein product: CASSYRQGLGYGYTF.

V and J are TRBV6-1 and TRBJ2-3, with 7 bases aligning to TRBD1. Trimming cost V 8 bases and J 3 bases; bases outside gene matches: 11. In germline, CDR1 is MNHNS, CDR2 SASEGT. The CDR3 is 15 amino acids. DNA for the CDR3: TGTGCCAGCCCCGCAAAGGGGGCGCTAACAGATACGCAGTATTTT. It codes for CASPAKGALTDTQYF.

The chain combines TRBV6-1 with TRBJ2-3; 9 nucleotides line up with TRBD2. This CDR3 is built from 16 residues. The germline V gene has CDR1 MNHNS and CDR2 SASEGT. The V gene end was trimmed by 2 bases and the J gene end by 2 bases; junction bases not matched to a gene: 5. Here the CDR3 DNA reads TGTGCCAGCAGTGAATTCGCGGGGGGGGACACAGATACGCAGTATTTT. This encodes CASSEFAGGDTDTQYF.

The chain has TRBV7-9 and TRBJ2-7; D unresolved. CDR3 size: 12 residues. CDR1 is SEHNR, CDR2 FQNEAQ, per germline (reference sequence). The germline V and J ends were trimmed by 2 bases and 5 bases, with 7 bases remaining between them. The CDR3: CASSLYPHEQYF. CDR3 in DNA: TGTGCCAGCAGCTTATACCCCCACGAGCAGTACTTC.

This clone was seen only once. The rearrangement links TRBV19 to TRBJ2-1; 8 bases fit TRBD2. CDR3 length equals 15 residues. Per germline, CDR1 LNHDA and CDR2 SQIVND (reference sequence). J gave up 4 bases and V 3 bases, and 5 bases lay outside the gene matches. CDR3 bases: TGTGCCAGTAGTATCATGGCGGGGGGATACAATGAGCAGTTCTTC. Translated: CASSIMAGGYNEQFF.

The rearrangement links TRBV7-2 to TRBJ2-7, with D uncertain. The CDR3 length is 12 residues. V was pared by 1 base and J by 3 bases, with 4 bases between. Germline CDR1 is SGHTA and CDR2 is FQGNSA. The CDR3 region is CASSLDHYEQYF. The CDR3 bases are TGTGCCAGCAGCTTAGACCACTACGAGCAGTACTTC.